This T cell receptor beta chain originates from a study of naive and memory T cell subsets. Study-wide results and limits: Diversity fell and Gini index rose from naive through CM, EM, EMRA. Between naive and memory subsets, TCR abundance power law exponents differed.

Two oligonucleotides, mixed equimolar, formed the beta constant-region primer covering TRBC1 and TRBC2. TCRdb recomputed calls from the UMI-ligation and nested PCR reads with MiXCR, one row per CDR3 protein. The table includes about 21,000 distinct CDR3 sequences, more than 9.5% detected once. This clonotype was counted only a few times. Its antigen remains unidentified. CD4+ T cell IFNgamma after overnight CMV lysate exposure gave donor CMV status. The ends lost 6 bases at V and 0 bases at J; junction bases unmatched: 8. Per germline, CDR1 ENHRY and CDR2 SYGVKD. The CDR3 is 16 residues long. The sample consisted of central memory CD8+ T cells from blood. The TCR sequence derives from a human donor in good health. The V and J genes are TRBV10-3 and TRBJ2-3; 8 nucleotides align to TRBD2. In DNA, the CDR3 is TGTGCCATCAGCAACGCTCTAGCGGGTAGCACAGATACGCAGTATTTT. Translating gives CAISNALAGSTDTQYF.